This T cell receptor beta chain was retrieved from a study of monozygotic twins with inflammatory bowel disease. The CDR3 has 14 amino acids. A total RNA quantity of 3500 ng went into each TCR library. The team made cDNA by running eight separate reactions for each sample. TCRdb reworked the 5' RACE reads into one entry per CDR3 protein, no DNA. This table holds nearly 450,000 distinct CDR3 sequences. Sequenced input: blood. The TCR originated in a human donor with ulcerative colitis or Crohn's disease, or a healthy co-twin of an affected twin (not recorded which). The J gene is TRBJ1-5, the V gene TRBV12-3 or TRBV12-4; TCRdb gives TRBD1 as the D gene, but with no DNA this cannot be confirmed. The CDR3 sequence: CASSLGGQRGPQHF.